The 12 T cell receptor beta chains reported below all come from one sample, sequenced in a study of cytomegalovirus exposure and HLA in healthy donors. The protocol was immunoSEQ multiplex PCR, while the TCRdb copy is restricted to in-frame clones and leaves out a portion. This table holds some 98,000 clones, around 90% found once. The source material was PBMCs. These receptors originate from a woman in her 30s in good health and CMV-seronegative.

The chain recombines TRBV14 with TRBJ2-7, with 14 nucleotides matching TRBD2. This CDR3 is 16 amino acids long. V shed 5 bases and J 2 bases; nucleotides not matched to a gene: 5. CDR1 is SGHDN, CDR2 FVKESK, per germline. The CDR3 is CASSSTSGRDPYEQYF. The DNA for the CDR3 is TGTGCCAGCAGCTCGACTAGCGGGAGGGATCCCTACGAGCAGTACTTC.

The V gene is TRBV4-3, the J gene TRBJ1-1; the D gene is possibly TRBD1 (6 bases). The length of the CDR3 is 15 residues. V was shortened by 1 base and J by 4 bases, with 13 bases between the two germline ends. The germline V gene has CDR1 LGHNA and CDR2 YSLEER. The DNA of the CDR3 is TGCGCCAGCAGCCAAGGGGGGGGCGGGGGCACTGAAGCTTTCTTT. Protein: CASSQGGGGGTEAFF.

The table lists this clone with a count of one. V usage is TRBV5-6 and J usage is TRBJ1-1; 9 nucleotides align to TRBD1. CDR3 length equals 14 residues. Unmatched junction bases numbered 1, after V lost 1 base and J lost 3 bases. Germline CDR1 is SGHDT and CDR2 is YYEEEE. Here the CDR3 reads CASSLTGGDTEAFF. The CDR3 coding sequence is TGTGCCAGCAGCTTGACAGGGGGCGACACTGAAGCTTTCTTT.

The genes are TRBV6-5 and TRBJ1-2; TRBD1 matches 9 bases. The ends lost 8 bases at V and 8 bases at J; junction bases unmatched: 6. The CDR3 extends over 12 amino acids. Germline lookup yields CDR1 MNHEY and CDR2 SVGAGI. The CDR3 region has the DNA TGTGCCAGCCAGGGACAGGGAAAAGGCTACACCTTC. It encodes CASQGQGKGYTF.

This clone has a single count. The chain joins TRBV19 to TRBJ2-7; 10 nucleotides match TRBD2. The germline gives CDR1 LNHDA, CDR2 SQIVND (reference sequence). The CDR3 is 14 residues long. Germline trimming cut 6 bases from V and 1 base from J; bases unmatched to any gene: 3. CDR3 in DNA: TGTGCCAGTAGCTTAGCGGGAGGTTCCTACGAGCAGTACTTC. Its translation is CASSLAGGSYEQYF.

The DNA of the CDR3 is TGTGCCAGCAGCGTAGATGGGGACTGGGATTGGGAACAGCAGTACTTC. Translated, it gives CASSVDGDWDWEQQYF. V and J are TRBV9 and TRBJ2-7, with TRBD2 as a possible D gene (6 bases). V was pared by 0 bases and J by 8 bases, with 21 bases between. Germline-derived CDR1 and CDR2 are SGDLS and YYNGEE. The CDR3 sequence is 16 residues long.

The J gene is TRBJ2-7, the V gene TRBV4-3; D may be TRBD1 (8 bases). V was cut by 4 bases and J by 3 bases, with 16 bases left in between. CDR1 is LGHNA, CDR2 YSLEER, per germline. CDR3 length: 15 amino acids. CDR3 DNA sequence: TGCGCCAGCAGCCGTCAGGACAGGGAGGGCTACGAGCAGTACTTC. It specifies CASSRQDREGYEQYF.

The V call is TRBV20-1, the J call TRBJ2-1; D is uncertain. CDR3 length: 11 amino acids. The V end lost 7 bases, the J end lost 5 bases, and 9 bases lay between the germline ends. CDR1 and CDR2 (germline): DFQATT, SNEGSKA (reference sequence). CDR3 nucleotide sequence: TGCAGTGTCGGGTCGAACAATGAGCAGTTCTTC. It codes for CSVGSNNEQFF.

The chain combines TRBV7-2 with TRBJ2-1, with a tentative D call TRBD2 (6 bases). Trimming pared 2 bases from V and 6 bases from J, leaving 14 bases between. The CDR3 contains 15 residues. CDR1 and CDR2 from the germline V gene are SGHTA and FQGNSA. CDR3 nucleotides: TGTGCCAGCAGCTTAATCGGGAGCGAGTCCAATGAGCAGTTCTTC. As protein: CASSLIGSESNEQFF.

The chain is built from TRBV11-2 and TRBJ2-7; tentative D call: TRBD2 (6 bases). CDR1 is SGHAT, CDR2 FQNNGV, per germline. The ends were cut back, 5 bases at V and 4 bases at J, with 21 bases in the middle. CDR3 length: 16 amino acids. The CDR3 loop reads CASSPLQGGAAYEQYF. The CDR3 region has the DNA TGTGCCAGCAGCCCGCTGCAAGGAGGGGCAGCTTACGAGCAGTACTTC.

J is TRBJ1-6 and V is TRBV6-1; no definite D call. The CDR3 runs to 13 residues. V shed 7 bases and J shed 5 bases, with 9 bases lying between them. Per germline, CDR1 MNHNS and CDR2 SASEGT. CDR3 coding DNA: TGTGCCAGCACCCGGGGTGATAATTCACCCCTCCACTTT. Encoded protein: CASTRGDNSPLHF.

CDR3 DNA: TGTGCTAGTAGGCTCACCGGGAACTCCTACAATGAGCAGTTCTTC. Its protein is CASRLTGNSYNEQFF. The gene calls are TRBV12-5 and TRBJ2-1; TRBD2 might be the D (5 bases). Trimming cost V 8 bases and J 0 bases, with 14 bases left between them. Germline V gives CDR1 LGHNT, CDR2 FRNRAP. This CDR3 is built from 15 residues.